The entry below describes one TCR beta chain. The target antigen is unknown. Every TCR beta cDNA library bore unique molecular identifiers. Each CDR3 protein is one row after TCRdb ran MiXCR on the PCR reads. Seen here are some 800,000 distinct CDR3 sequences, 40% to 55% observed once, and the top ten hold roughly 4.5%. These data belong to a study of post-analysis software for immune sequencing data. At the level of the study: The disease courses spanned relapsing-remitting, secondary progressive and progressive-relapsing forms of multiple sclerosis. Whole-study results and caveats: Under F measure analysis, samples from one preparation batch co-clustered strongly. TRBV5-6, TRBV5-1 and TRBV20-1 were among 4 or 5 TRBV segments more frequent in patients than controls.

CDR1 SGHRS and CDR2 YFSETQ come from the germline V gene. This CDR3 is 16 amino acids long. The material sequenced was blood. The V and J genes are TRBV5-1 and TRBJ2-4; perhaps TRBD2 as D (6 bases). The J call may be wrong; the DNA end is better matched by TRBJ2-7. The TCR originated in a girl aged 10-17 years with multiple sclerosis. CDR3 protein: CASSLVAGPSSYEQYF. The CDR3 DNA is TGCGCCAGCAGCTTGGTGGCGGGGCCGAGCTCCTACGAGCAGTACTTC.